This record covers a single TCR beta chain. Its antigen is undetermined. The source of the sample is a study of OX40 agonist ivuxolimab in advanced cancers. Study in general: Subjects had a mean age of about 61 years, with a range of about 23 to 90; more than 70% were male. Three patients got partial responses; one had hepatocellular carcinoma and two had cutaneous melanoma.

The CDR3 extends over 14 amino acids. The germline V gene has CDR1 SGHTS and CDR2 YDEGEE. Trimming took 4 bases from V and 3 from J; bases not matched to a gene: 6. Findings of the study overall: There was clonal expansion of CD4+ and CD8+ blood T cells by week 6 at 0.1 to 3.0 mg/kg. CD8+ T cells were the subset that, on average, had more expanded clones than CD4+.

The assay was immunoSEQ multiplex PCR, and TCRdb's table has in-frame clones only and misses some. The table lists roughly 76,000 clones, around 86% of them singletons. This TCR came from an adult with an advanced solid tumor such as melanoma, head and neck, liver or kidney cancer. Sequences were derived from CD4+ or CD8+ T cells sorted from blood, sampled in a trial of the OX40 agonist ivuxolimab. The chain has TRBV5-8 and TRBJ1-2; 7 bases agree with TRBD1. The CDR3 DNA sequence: TGTGCCAGCAGCCGCGGACAGGCTTACTATGGCTACACCTTC. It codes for CASSRGQAYYGYTF.